The sequence of this TCR beta chain was determined in a study of blood T cell repertoires in COVID-19 (dated by TCRdb to 2018 to 2021). A note on the overall study: Collaborator samples came from the United States, Italy and Spain and covered acute and convalescent phases of COVID-19. The material from the prospective study consisted of cDNA or gDNA derived from T cells, B-cell-depleted T cells, or PBMCs. Deeply sampled blood TCRbeta repertoires from subjects exposed to, actively infected with, or recovered from COVID-19 were included in the dataset. Where HLA class I and class II types were available, the types were taken from metadata supplied by the sample provider, not from assay-based typing. Samples came from the ongoing ImmuneRACE study (first 160 participants) plus 1,254 subjects from 6 global collaborators. The repertoires were released in a freely available public database intended as a resource for research on the immune response to SARS-CoV-2. Nearly every sample came with metadata listing a de-identified subject ID, COVID-19 status, age in years and sex.

CDR1 and CDR2 are drawn from the germline V gene: LGHNT, FRNRAP. Including the terminal cysteine and phenylalanine, the CDR3 comprises 15 residues. Only the CDR3 part of the read is kept: 45 bases, read in frame from the first base. V is clipped by 0 bases and J by 4 bases, and the sequence between their germline boundaries is 12 bases long. TCRbeta CDR3 regions were amplified from genomic DNA using the immunoSEQ Assay, a bias-controlled multiplex PCR. The authors processed their data as follows. Nucleated cell counts per sample were estimated from amplification of reference gene primers within the assay. To quantify the absolute abundance of each unique TCRbeta CDR3 rearrangement, sequence reads were collapsed and filtered. Productive Simpson clonality was computed per sample as the square root of Simpson's diversity index over productive rearrangements. As stored in TCRdb, this immuneACCESS dataset retains in-frame rearrangements with V and J assigned. A fraction of the clones does not appear; measured against another copy, unresolved V genes explain less than half of the discrepancy, and the remainder lacks a known reason. V and J calls and clone size are copied from that table; D and trimming were computed from the DNA. This sample is represented by 200,000 to 250,000 clones; approximately 90% of them were singletons. The ten largest account for 3.5% to 4.5% of the sample.

Participants in the prospective study were aged roughly 18 to 90 years, lived in about two dozen United States geographic areas, and enrolled through a virtual design. To assign participants to cohorts, the prospective study relied on clinical history that participants themselves reported in a screening survey and a study questionnaire. Recovered participants in ImmuneRACE Cohort 3 were defined by two consecutive negative NP/OP PCR tests, clearance by a healthcare professional, or resolution of symptoms. In the prospective study, mobile phlebotomists collected whole blood, serum and a nasopharyngeal or oropharyngeal swab from each participant. Over a roughly two-month period, participants in the prospective study had the option of providing additional blood draws and questionnaires. Before DNA extraction, prospective study blood samples were shipped either frozen or at room temperature. Comments on this clone: Its recognized antigen is unknown. Per-base qualities were not stored, and no clone one base away is much larger.

Findings and caveats that apply to the study as a whole: Clinical and demographic metadata were provided uncurated, with the amount varying by source and participant.

This TCR was sampled from a woman aged 30 to 39 who had recovered from COVID-19. The V gene is TRBV12-5 and the J gene is TRBJ1-2; matching of 6 bases hints at TRBD1 as the D gene. Sequenced: PBMCs or T cells enriched from blood (not recorded which). The DNA sequence is given as TGTGCTAGTGGTTTGGTAGGTGAACAGGGCTATGGCTACACCTTC. It codes for CASGLVGEQGYGYTF. This CDR3, with the reference TRBV12-5 and TRBJ1-2 proteins standing in past its ends, gives the full variable domain DARVTQTPRHKVTEMGQEVTMRCQPILGHNTVFWYRQTMMQGLELLAYFRNRAPLDDSGMPKDRFSAEMPDATLATLKIQPSEPRDSAVYFCASGLVGEQGYGYTFGSGTRLTVV.